This TCR beta chain was documented in a study of T cells in women clearing cervical HPV infection. V lost 9 bases and J lost 4, with 10 bases in between. Germline V gene data show CDR1 as WNHNN and CDR2 as SYGVQD (reference sequence). The CDR3 has 12 amino acids. Here immunoSEQ multiplex PCR was the method, and the copy in TCRdb shows in-frame clones only, minus some. This repertoire comprises roughly 28,000 clones; its ten largest clones make up approximately 12%. Points on this clone: The sequenced fragment ends 3 residues before the CDR3 boundary, so the rest is inferred from the germline J gene.

The specimen sequenced was blood buffy coat. The receptor comes from a woman aged 18-70 years with a cervical HPV16 infection that either progressed to CIN3+ or cleared (not recorded which). The chain is built from TRBV10-1 and TRBJ1-5; D is undetermined. CDR3 in amino acids: CARYGFNQPQHF. Partial CDR3 DNA: TGCGCCAGATACGGGTTTAATCAGCCC.